This T cell receptor beta chain was documented in a study of blood T cells in healthy people across ages. Overall study findings and caveats: When set beside aged donors, long-lived donors presented more naive CD4+ cells and higher diversity. TCR beta diversity tracked closely with naive T cell percentage.

Comment on this clonotype: The antigen remains undetermined.

Primed by a sample-barcoded 5' primer and a J-beta primer mix, a second PCR proceeded for 7 to 11 cycles. Using its own MiXCR run on the 5' RACE reads, TCRdb lists one record per CDR3 protein. The sample lists more than 750,000 distinct CDR3 sequences; about 28% were seen once. This CDR3 region has 15 residues. The germline V and J ends were trimmed by 3 bases and 4 bases, with 16 bases remaining between them. Looked up from germline, CDR1 is SGDLS and CDR2 is YYNGEE. The sample was also reused in another study, on T cells of mothers and their children. That investigation notes: Extracted RNA, in its entirety, went into cDNA synthesis at roughly 1.4 ug per 15 ul. Pairs that are related and pairs that are unrelated have TCR recombination output shaped similarly by thymic selection.

This chain connects TRBV9 to TRBJ1-2; D gene ambiguous. The receptor comes from a woman aged 40 to 50 in good health. Input material: blood. The CDR3 loop reads CASSAEAAGGYGYTF. For the CDR3, the DNA is TGTGCCAGCAGCGCAGAGGCTGCAGGAGGCTATGGCTACACCTTC.